This T cell receptor (beta chain) was observed in a study of cytomegalovirus exposure and HLA in healthy donors. The study, taken as a whole, reports: Researchers reported from a later analysis that most CMV-associated TCR beta chains appeared HLA-restricted.

V dropped 7 bases and J dropped 4 bases, with 8 bases sitting between them. The CDR3 is 12 residues long. CDR1 and CDR2 from the germline V gene are SEHNR and FQNEAQ (reference sequence). The PCR employed 60 Vbeta primers together with 13 Jbeta primers. This table comes from immunoSEQ multiplex PCR, and its TCRdb copy is limited to in-frame clones, with some not included. The table has over 70,000 clones, 78% seen once. Notes on this clone: Its antigen is unidentified.

The specimen sequenced was PBMCs. This receptor was obtained from a male donor in good health and CMV-seropositive. V and J are TRBV7-9 and TRBJ2-1; D call uncertain. CDR3 sequence reads: CASTPTYNEQFF. CDR3 in DNA: TGTGCCAGCACCCCTACTTACAATGAGCAGTTCTTC.